This TCR beta chain was identified in a study of T-cell memory formation after mild COVID-19. Findings and caveats of the study: Unconfirmed was the SARS-CoV-2 specificity of second-wave clones that peaked on day 37.

This clonotype was detected only a few times. Its matching antigen is unknown. TCR alpha and TCR beta cDNA libraries with sample barcodes and UMIs came from 5'RACE using constant-segment primers. One entry per CDR3 protein, called by TCRdb with MiXCR from the 5' RACE reads. The sample holds about 440,000 distinct CDR3 sequences; roughly 20% are singletons and the top ten take roughly 8%. Sequencing used PBMCs or a T cell subset sorted from them (not recorded which). This TCR came from an adult woman who had mild COVID-19 (a few samples of this study predate the infection). Cell type and time point are not known.

The CDR3 sequence is CASSRNSGIDTQYF. CDR3 nucleotide sequence: TGTGCCAGCAGCCGTAACTCAGGGATAGATACGCAGTATTTT. The chain couples TRBV7-9 to TRBJ2-3, with D maybe TRBD1 (5 bases). This CDR3 has 14 amino acids. Germline V CDR1 and CDR2: SEHNR, FQNEAQ (reference sequence). V was pared by 5 bases and J by 5 bases, with 14 bases between.